This TCR beta chain was captured by sequencing in a study of T cell repertoires in cytomegalovirus infection. Remarks on this clonotype: The antigen is not known.

TCRdb used MiXCR to reprocess the reads, holding one entry per CDR3 protein. Of approximately 990,000 distinct CDR3 sequences listed, roughly 31% are singletons. V lost 8 bases and J 2 bases, leaving 18 bases between the germline ends. This CDR3 is built from 15 residues. Germline V CDR1 and CDR2: MNHNS, SASEGT. The genes are TRBV6-1 and TRBJ1-2; D not resolved. The sequence derives from a human donor in good health (CMV status not recorded). Some clones in this sample may be carry-over from other donors' samples. The material sequenced was cultured CD8+ T cells from PBMCs, taken from culture after CMV antigen stimulation. The CDR3 DNA reads TGTGCCAGCTCGGAGGAGAGCAGAGGGAACTATGGCTACACCTTC. It is translated as CASSEESRGNYGYTF.